Below, one TCR beta chain is given with its context. Its antigen is undetermined. The data belong to a study of blood T cells in healthy people across ages. The V gene lost 4 bases and the J gene lost 6 bases, with 22 bases spanning the gap. Germline CDR1 and CDR2: MDHEN and SYDVKM. The CDR3 runs 16 residues. Combining a sample-barcoded 5' primer with a J-beta primer mix, a second PCR ran for about 7 to 11 cycles. With 12 random nucleotides, a template-switch adaptor tagged each individual cDNA molecule. TCRdb processed the 5' RACE reads anew with MiXCR; each CDR3 protein has one entry. The profile shows about 930,000 distinct CDR3 sequences, 29% of them singletons. Study-level findings and limits: PBMCs went unsorted, and a conclusive naive versus antigen-experienced comparison was therefore prevented.

These data were likewise used in another study, on T cells of mothers and their children. Turning to that study: A few healthy Caucasian mothers served as donors, and their six children did as well. It was found that thymic selection shapes TCR recombination output similarly in related and unrelated pairs.

Sequenced material: blood. This TCR was sampled from a woman aged 40 to 50 in good health. This chain uses TRBV28 with TRBJ2-7; D possibly corresponds to TRBD1 (6 bases). CDR3 sequence: CASSSHGQYLVLEQYF. CDR3 sequence (DNA): TGTGCCAGCAGTTCTCACGGACAGTATCTGGTCCTCGAGCAGTACTTC.